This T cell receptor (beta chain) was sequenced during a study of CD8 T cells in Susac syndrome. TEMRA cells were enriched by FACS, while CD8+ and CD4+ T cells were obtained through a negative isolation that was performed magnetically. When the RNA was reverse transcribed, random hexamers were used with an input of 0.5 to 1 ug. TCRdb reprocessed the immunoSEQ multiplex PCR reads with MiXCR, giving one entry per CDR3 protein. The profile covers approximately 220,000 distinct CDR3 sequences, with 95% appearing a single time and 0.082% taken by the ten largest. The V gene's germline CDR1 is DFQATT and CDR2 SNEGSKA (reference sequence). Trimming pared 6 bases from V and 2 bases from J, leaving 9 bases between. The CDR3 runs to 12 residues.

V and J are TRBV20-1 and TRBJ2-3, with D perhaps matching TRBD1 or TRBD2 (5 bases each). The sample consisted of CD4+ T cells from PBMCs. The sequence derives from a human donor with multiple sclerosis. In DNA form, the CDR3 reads TGCAGTGCGGGGACGCCCACAGATACGCAGTATTTT. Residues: CSAGTPTDTQYF.